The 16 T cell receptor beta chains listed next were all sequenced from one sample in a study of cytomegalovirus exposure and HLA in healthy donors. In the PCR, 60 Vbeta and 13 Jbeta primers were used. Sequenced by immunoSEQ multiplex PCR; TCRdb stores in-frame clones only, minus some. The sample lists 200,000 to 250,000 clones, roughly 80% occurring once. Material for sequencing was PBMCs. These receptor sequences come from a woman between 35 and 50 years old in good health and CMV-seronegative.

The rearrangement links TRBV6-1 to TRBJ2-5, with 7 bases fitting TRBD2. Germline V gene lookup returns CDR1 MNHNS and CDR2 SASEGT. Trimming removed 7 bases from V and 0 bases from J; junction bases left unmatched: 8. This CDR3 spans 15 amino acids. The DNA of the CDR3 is TGTGCCAGCATCCGAGGGAGGGCGTACCAAGAGACCCAGTACTTC. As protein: CASIRGRAYQETQYF.

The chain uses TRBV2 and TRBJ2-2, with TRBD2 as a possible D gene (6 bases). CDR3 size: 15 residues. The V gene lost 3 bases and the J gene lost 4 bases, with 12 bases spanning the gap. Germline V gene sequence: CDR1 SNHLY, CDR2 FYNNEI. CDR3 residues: CASSERLASTGELFF. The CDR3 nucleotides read TGTGCCAGCAGTGAGCGCCTAGCGAGCACCGGGGAGCTGTTTTTT.

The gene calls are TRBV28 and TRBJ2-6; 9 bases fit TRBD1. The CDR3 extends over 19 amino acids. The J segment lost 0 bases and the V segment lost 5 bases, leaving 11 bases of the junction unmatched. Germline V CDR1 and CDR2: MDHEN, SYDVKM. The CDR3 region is CASSPGQGRYYSGANVLTF. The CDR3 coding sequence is TGTGCCAGCAGTCCTGGACAGGGGCGCTATTACTCTGGGGCCAACGTCCTGACTTTC.

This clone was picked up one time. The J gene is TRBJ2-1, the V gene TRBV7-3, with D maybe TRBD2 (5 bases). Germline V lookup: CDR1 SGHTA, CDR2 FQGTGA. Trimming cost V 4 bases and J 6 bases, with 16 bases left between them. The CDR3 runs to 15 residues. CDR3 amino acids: CASSSEGVGSNEQFF. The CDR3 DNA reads TGTGCCAGCAGCTCCGAGGGCGTTGGGAGCAATGAGCAGTTCTTC.

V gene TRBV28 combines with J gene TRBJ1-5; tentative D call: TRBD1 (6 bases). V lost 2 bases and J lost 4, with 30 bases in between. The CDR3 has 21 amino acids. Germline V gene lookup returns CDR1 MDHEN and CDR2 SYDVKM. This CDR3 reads CASSLRTPRNPQGRGNQPQHF. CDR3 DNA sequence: TGTGCCAGCAGTTTAAGAACTCCGCGAAACCCCCAGGGGAGGGGTAATCAGCCCCAGCATTTT.

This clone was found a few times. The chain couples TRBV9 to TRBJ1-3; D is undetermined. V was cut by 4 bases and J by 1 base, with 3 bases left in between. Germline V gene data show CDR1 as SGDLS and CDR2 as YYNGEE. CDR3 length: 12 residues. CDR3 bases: TGTGCCAGCAGCTATTCTGGAAACACCATATATTTT. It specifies CASSYSGNTIYF. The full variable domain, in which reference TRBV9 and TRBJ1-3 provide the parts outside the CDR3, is DSGVTQTPKHLITATGQRVTLRCSPRSGDLSVYWYQQSLDQGLQFLIQYYNGEERAKGNILERFSAQQFPDLHSELNLSSLELGDSALYFCASSYSGNTIYFGEGSWLTVV.

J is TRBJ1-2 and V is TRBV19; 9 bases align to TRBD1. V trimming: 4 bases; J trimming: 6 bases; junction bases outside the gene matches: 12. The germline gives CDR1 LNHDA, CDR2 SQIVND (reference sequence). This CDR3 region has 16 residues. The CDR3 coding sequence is TGTGCCAGTAGTAGGAAATTTCCGGGACAGGGTCATGGCTACACCTTC. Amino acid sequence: CASSRKFPGQGHGYTF.

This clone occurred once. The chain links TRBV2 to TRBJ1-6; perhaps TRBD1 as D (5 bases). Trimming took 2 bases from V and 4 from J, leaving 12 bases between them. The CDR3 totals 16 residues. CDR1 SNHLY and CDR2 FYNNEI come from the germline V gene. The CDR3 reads CASSELAGKYNSPLHF. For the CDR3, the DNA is TGTGCCAGCAGTGAACTCGCAGGGAAGTATAATTCACCCCTCCACTTT.

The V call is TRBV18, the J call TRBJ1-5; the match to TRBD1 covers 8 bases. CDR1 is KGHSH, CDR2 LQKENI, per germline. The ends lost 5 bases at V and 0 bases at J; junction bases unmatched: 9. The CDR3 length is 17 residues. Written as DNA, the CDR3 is TGTGCCAGCTCAAGGCAGGGGGCCGTCTATAGCAATCAGCCCCAGCATTTT. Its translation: CASSRQGAVYSNQPQHF.

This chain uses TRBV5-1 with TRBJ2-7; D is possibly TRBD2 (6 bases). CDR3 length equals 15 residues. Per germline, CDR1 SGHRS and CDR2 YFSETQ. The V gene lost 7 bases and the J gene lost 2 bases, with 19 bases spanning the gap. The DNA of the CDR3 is TGCGCCAGCGGGCGGGGCCTCCTTGGGGCCTACGAGCAGTACTTC. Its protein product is CASGRGLLGAYEQYF.

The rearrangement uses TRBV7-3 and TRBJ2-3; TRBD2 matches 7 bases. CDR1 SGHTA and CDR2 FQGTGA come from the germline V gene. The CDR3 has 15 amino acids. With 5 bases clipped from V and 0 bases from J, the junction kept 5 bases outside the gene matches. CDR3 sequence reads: CASSPGTTSTDTQYF. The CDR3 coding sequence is TGTGCCAGCAGCCCCGGGACTACTAGCACAGATACGCAGTATTTT.

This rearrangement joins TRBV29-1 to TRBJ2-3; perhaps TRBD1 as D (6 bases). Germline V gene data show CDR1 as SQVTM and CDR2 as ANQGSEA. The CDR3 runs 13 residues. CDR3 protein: CSAFRTGTDTQYF. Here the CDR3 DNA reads TGCAGTGCTTTTCGGACAGGCACAGATACGCAGTATTTT.

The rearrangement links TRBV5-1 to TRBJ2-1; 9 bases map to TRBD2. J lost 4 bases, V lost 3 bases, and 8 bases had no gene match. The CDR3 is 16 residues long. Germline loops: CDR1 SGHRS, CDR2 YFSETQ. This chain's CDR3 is CASSWLSGRKYNEQFF. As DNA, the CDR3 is TGCGCCAGCAGCTGGCTTAGCGGGAGAAAATACAATGAGCAGTTCTTC.

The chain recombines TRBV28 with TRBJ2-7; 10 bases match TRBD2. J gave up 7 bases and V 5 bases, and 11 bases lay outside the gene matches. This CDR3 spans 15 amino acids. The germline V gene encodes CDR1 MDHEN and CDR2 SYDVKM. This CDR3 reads CASSPRTSGSTEQYF. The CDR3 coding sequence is TGTGCCAGCAGTCCCCGGACTAGCGGATCTACGGAGCAGTACTTC. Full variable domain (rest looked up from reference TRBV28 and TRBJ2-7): DVKVTQSSRYLVKRTGEKVFLECVQDMDHENMFWYRQDPGLGLRLIYFSYDVKMKEKGDIPEGYSVSREKKERFSLILESASTNQTSMYLCASSPRTSGSTEQYFGPGTRLTVT.

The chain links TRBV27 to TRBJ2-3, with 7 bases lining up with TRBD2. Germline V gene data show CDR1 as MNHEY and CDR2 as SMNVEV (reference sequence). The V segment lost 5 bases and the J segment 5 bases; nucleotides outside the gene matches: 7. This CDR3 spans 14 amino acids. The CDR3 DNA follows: TGTGCCAGCAGTAGCTTGGGAGGGTTAGATACGCAGTATTTT. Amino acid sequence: CASSSLGGLDTQYF.

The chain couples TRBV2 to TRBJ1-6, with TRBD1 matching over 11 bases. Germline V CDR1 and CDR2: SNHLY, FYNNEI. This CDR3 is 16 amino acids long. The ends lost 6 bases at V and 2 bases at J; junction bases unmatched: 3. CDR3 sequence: CASRGDRGAYNSPLHF. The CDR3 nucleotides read TGTGCCAGCAGAGGGGACAGGGGGGCCTATAATTCACCCCTCCACTTT.